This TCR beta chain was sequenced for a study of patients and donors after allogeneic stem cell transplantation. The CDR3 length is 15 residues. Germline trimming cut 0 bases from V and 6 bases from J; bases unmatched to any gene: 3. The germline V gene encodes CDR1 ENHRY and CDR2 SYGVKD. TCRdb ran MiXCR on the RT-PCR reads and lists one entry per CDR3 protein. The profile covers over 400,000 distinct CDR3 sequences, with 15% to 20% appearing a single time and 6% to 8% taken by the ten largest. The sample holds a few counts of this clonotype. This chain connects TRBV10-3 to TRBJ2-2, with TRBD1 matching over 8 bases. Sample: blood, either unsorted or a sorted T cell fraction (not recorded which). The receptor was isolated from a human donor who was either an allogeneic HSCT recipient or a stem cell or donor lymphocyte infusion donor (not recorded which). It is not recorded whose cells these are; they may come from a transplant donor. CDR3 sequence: CAISESGQAAGELFF. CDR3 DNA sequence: TGTGCCATCAGTGAGTCGGGACAGGCCGCCGGGGAGCTGTTTTTT.